Listed below are T cell receptor beta chains from one sample, sequenced in a study of blood T cells in healthy people across ages. Via MiXCR, TCRdb re-called the 5' RACE reads, giving one row per CDR3 protein. The table records approximately 1.5 million distinct CDR3 sequences, 42% of them present only once. Sample: blood. The receptors come from a woman younger than 35 in good health. Both conserved end residues are part of each CDR3. D genes are given only for firm matches. Clone size appears in some rows only: once, few, many, or a class for an expanded clone.

>TRBJ2-7|TRBV27|.|.
TGTGCCAGCAGTACAGCTGAAATAAGCGAGCAGTACTTC
CASSTAEISEQYF
>TRBJ2-2|TRBV3-1|.|TRBD2
TGTGCCAGCAGCCAAGTTCCCGGGGAGGGTGGGGAGCTGTTTTTT
CASSQVPGEGGELFF
>TRBJ2-3|TRBV11-2|.|.
TGTGCCAGCAGCAGCTCCTACAGGGTAGTGACAGATACGCAGTATTTT
CASSSSYRVVTDTQYF
>TRBJ2-5|TRBV7-6|few|.
TGTGCCAGCAGCTTAGAGAGAGGGCCCGGGGAGACCCAGTACTTC
CASSLERGPGETQYF
>TRBJ2-1|TRBV20-1|.|.
TGCAGTTCATCACCGGACAGTACCTACAATGAGCAGTTCTTC
CSSSPDSTYNEQFF
>TRBJ1-2|TRBV6-6|.|.
TGTGCCAGCAGTACGATTGACAACTATGGCTACACCTTC
CASSTIDNYGYTF
>TRBJ2-3|TRBV4-1|few|.
TGCGCCAGCAGCCAAGAACGTTATGATGTAACAGATACGCAGTATTTT
CASSQERYDVTDTQYF
>TRBJ2-7|TRBV12-3/TRBV12-4|.|TRBD1
TGTGCCAGCGCCTCAACAGGGGGAAACTTCGACGAGCAGTACTTC
CASASTGGNFDEQYF
>TRBJ2-3|TRBV5-5|few|TRBD2
TGTGCCAGCAGCTTCCGACTAGCGGGGAGAACTAGCACAGATACGCAGTATTTT
CASSFRLAGRTSTDTQYF
>TRBJ1-2|TRBV4-1|.|.
TGCGCCAGCAGCCAAGCTTCAGGGAAAAACTATGGCTACACCTTC
CASSQASGKNYGYTF
>TRBJ1-4|TRBV7-8|.|TRBD1
TGTGCCAGCAGCCCTCTATCTGGCGACAGGGCGATACAAAAACTGTTTTTT
CASSPLSGDRAIQKLFF
>TRBJ2-7|TRBV7-2|.|.
TGTGCCAGCAGCTTAGGTTTGATCTATAAATGGGAACCCTACGAGCAGTACTTC
CASSLGLIYKWEPYEQYF
>TRBJ2-4|TRBV28|.|TRBD1
TGTGCCAGCGCATACAGGGGGCGCGTCGCCAAAAACATTCAGTACTTC
CASAYRGRVAKNIQYF
>TRBJ1-4|TRBV10-3|.|TRBD1
TGTGCCATCAGGTCCTCAACAGGGGCACGGGAAAAACTGTTTTTT
CAIRSSTGAREKLFF
>TRBJ2-5|TRBV29-1|.|.
TGCAGCGTTCCCCTAGCGAATGAGCAGTACTTC
CSVPLANEQYF
>TRBJ1-2|TRBV12-3/TRBV12-4|many|.
TGTGCCAGCAGTTTGCCCCCCAACTATGGCTACACCTTC
CASSLPPNYGYTF
>TRBJ1-2|TRBV7-9|.|TRBD1
TGTGCCAGCAGCTTAGGACAGGGGTCGGACTATGGCTACACCTTC
CASSLGQGSDYGYTF
>TRBJ2-2|TRBV5-1|once|.
TGCGCCAGCAGCCCCCTTGCGGGCACCGGGGAGCTGTTTTTT
CASSPLAGTGELFF
>TRBJ1-5|TRBV6-4|few|TRBD1
TGTGCCAGCAGTTTTCACAGGGGCCAGCCCCAGCATTTT
CASSFHRGQPQHF
>TRBJ2-1|TRBV7-2|.|TRBD2
TGTGCCAGCAGCTTAGCGTGGGGACTAGCGGGGGGAACCTACAATGAGCAGTTCTTC
CASSLAWGLAGGTYNEQFF
>TRBJ2-7|TRBV7-9|.|TRBD1
TGTGCCAGCAGCTCGAAACAGGGGGCTAACGAGCAGTACTTC
CASSSKQGANEQYF
>TRBJ2-1|TRBV4-1|many|.
TGCGCCAGCAGCCAAGCAGACAATGAGCAGTTCTTC
CASSQADNEQFF
>TRBJ2-1|TRBV7-9|.|.
TGTGCCAGTGGCGGGGCCCCCGGGAATGAGCAGTTCTTC
CASGGAPGNEQFF
>TRBJ2-2|TRBV20-1|.|TRBD1
TGCAGTGCGATCCGGACAGGGGGCGTCACCGGGGAGCTGTTTTTT
CSAIRTGGVTGELFF
>TRBJ2-7|TRBV2|.|TRBD1
TGTGCCAGCCTTGGGGGACAGCCGCCGTCCTACGAGCAGTACTTC
CASLGGQPPSYEQYF
>TRBJ2-1|TRBV10-3|.|.
TGTGCCATCAGTGAATTTGGCTACAATGAGCAGTTCTTC
CAISEFGYNEQFF
>TRBJ2-1|TRBV4-2|.|.
TGTGCCAGCAGCCAAGACCGGAGAGCCCTTTCCAATGAGCAGTTCTTC
CASSQDRRALSNEQFF
>TRBJ2-5|TRBV12-3/TRBV12-4|few|TRBD2
TGTGCCAGCAGTGACGGACTAGACCAAGAGACCCAGTACTTC
CASSDGLDQETQYF
>TRBJ2-3|TRBV7-2|few|.
TGTGCCAGCAGCTTAGGCCCCTTCACAGATACGCAGTATTTT
CASSLGPFTDTQYF
>TRBJ2-2|TRBV6-6|.|.
TGTGCCAGCAGTTACCTCGGGTCGCCTAACACCGGGGAGCTGTTTTTT
CASSYLGSPNTGELFF
>TRBJ2-1|TRBV10-3|few|TRBD1
TGTGCCATCAGTGAGGTTGGGACAGCATACAATGAGCAGTTCTTC
CAISEVGTAYNEQFF
>TRBJ1-2|TRBV12-3/TRBV12-4|.|.
TGTGCCAGCAGTTTCGGACAGTATAACTATGGCTACACCTTC
CASSFGQYNYGYTF
>TRBJ1-1|TRBV27|.|.
TGTGCCAGCAGTTTATACGGGGGGCGGGTTGCTTTCTTT
CASSLYGGRVAFF
>TRBJ1-2|TRBV10-3|.|.
TGTGCCACCCAGGCGGCAGGGCTAAACTATGGCTACACCTTC
CATQAAGLNYGYTF
>TRBJ2-3|TRBV7-8|few|.
TGTGCCAGCAGCTTAACGGCCCCAGATACGCAGTATTTT
CASSLTAPDTQYF
>TRBJ2-4|TRBV24-1|.|.
TGTGCCACCAGTGTGATAAACATTCAGTACTTC
CATSVINIQYF
>TRBJ2-5|TRBV29-1|many|.
TGCAGCGTTGAACCGTGGGAAGAGACCCAGTACTTC
CSVEPWEETQYF
>TRBJ2-4|TRBV7-9|.|.
TGTGCCAGCAGCTTATGGCGGAATCTAGCCAAAAACATTCAGTACTTC
CASSLWRNLAKNIQYF
>TRBJ1-5|TRBV7-2|.|TRBD1
TGTGCCAGCAGCTGGTACGTGGGACAGGGCAATCAGCCCCAGCATTTT
CASSWYVGQGNQPQHF
>TRBJ2-3|TRBV24-1|few|.
TGTGCCACCAGTGACCCGACAGTCGATACGCAGTATTTT
CATSDPTVDTQYF
>TRBJ2-7|TRBV29-1|few|.
TGCAGCGCACACACAGCAACCTACAATGAGCAGTACTTC
CSAHTATYNEQYF
>TRBJ1-4|TRBV20-1|.|TRBD1
TGCAGTGCAACCGGGACAGGGAGAGAAAAACTGTTTTTT
CSATGTGREKLFF
>TRBJ2-3|TRBV7-2|.|.
TGTGCCAGCAGCCGACTGCGACAAGCCACAGATACGCAGTATTTT
CASSRLRQATDTQYF
>TRBJ1-1|TRBV4-1|.|.
TGCGCCAGCAGCCAAGACCAATTGGGACGGCTGAACACTGAAGCTTTCTTT
CASSQDQLGRLNTEAFF
>TRBJ1-5|TRBV12-3/TRBV12-4|few|.
TGTGCCAGCAGTTCTGACAGGCAGGGGCAGCCCCAGCATTTT
CASSSDRQGQPQHF
>TRBJ2-3|TRBV10-3|.|.
TGTGCCATCAGGGGCACCACAGATACGCAGTATTTT
CAIRGTTDTQYF
>TRBJ1-1|TRBV27|.|TRBD1
TGTGCCAGCAGTGTGGCCGGGACAGGGATGGAAGCTTTCTTT
CASSVAGTGMEAFF
>TRBJ1-2|TRBV4-3|few|.
TGCGCCAGCAGCCAAGATGGGCAGGGAGGAGGCTACACCTTC
CASSQDGQGGGYTF
>TRBJ1-1|TRBV6-2/TRBV6-3|few|.
TGTGCCAGCACCTCGGGCAGGTTCACTGAAGCTTTCTTT
CASTSGRFTEAFF
>TRBJ2-1|TRBV28|.|TRBD2
TGTGCCAGCAGCCTCCCGGGACTAGCGATCTACAATGAGCAGTTCTTC
CASSLPGLAIYNEQFF
>TRBJ1-5|TRBV27|.|.
TGTGCCAGCAGTATCAGCCCATATAGCAATCAGCCCCAGCATTTT
CASSISPYSNQPQHF
>TRBJ2-5|TRBV20-1|.|TRBD1
TGCAGTGCTAGAGACGTTAACAGGGGGCGCGGAGAGACCCAGTACTTC
CSARDVNRGRGETQYF
>TRBJ2-7|TRBV6-2/TRBV6-3|.|.
TGTGCCAGCGCTGGGGCCTTCGAGCAGTACTTC
CASAGAFEQYF
>TRBJ2-3|TRBV5-1|.|TRBD2
TGCGCCAGCTACCCCGGTGGCGGGGGGGCGGATACGCAGTATTTT
CASYPGGGGADTQYF